These 28 T cell receptor beta chains share one sample of origin, sequenced in a study of beta chain features in type 1 diabetes. The study reverse transcribed the entire isolated RNA, so it sequenced expressed TCRB transcripts. Method: immunoSEQ multiplex PCR; TCRdb's copy keeps in-frame clones and lacks some. The repertoire holds around 150,000 clones, with 6.9% as singletons. Sequenced input: central memory CD4+ T cells from blood. The receptors come from a woman aged 25 to 39 in good health.

This chain uses TRBV25-1 with TRBJ2-5; 7 bases map to TRBD1. The CDR3 loop spans 15 amino acids. Germline values: CDR1 MGHDK, CDR2 SYGVNS. V was pared by 4 bases and J by 5 bases, with 10 bases of the junction left unmatched. CDR3 sequence reads: CASSVPRGGGETQYF. The CDR3 DNA follows: TGTGCCAGCAGTGTACCTAGAGGGGGCGGGGAGACCCAGTACTTC.

The chain employs TRBV4-2 and TRBJ2-2; D unresolved. The CDR3 loop spans 15 amino acids. The germline V gene has CDR1 LGHNA and CDR2 YNFKEQ. Trimming took 0 bases from V and 7 from J, leaving 12 bases between them. The CDR3 region has the DNA TGTGCCAGCAGCCAAGATCTAGGCGGCGGCGGGGAGCTGTTTTTT. The encoded protein is CASSQDLGGGGELFF.

The chain carries TRBV11-3 and TRBJ2-5; a possible D gene is TRBD1 (5 bases). This CDR3 spans 15 amino acids. V lost 1 base and J 5 bases, leaving 14 bases between the germline ends. Germline V gene data show CDR1 as SGHNT and CDR2 as YENEEA. For the CDR3, the DNA is TGTGCCAGCAGCTTAGCTGGCAGGGTAGGGGAGACCCAGTACTTC. Translated, it gives CASSLAGRVGETQYF.

This clone showed up just a few times. The rearrangement uses TRBV6-6 and TRBJ2-7; 9 nucleotides line up with TRBD2. The V and J ends lost 6 bases and 2 bases, in that order; junction bases with no gene match: 5. This CDR3 region has 14 residues. In germline, CDR1 is MNHNY, CDR2 SVGAGI (reference sequence). CDR3 nucleotide sequence: TGTGCCAGCAGCCCGACTAGCGGCACCTACGAGCAGTACTTC. Translated, it gives CASSPTSGTYEQYF.

The chain joins TRBV7-2 to TRBJ2-1, with a possible D match to TRBD2 (6 bases). The CDR3 totals 16 residues. Trimming left V 4 bases short and J 0 bases short, with 13 bases between. The germline V gene has CDR1 SGHTA and CDR2 FQGNSA. The CDR3 spells CASSSRGGSSYNEQFF. The DNA for the CDR3 is TGTGCCAGCAGCTCCCGGGGAGGCAGCTCCTACAATGAGCAGTTCTTC.

The J gene is TRBJ2-7, the V gene TRBV11-2, with D possibly being TRBD1 (6 bases). V gave up 2 bases and J gave up 12 bases, with 14 bases separating them. There are 12 residues in the CDR3. Germline CDR1 reads SGHAT; CDR2 reads FQNNGV. The CDR3 coding sequence is TGTGCCAGCAGCTTATTACAGGGCCACTCGTACTTC. Translation: CASSLLQGHSYF.

Only a few counts were recorded for this clone. The V and J genes are TRBV6-6 and TRBJ2-7; tentatively, D is TRBD2 (6 bases). Trimming cost V 0 bases and J 0 bases, with 9 bases left between them. Germline V gene lookup returns CDR1 MNHNY and CDR2 SVGAGI (reference sequence). The CDR3 has 15 amino acids. In DNA form, the CDR3 reads TGTGCCAGCAGTTACTCTAGACTAGACTCCTACGAGCAGTACTTC. Translated: CASSYSRLDSYEQYF.

In its sample, this clone was seen a few times. The rearrangement links TRBV5-1 to TRBJ2-4; 16 bases align to TRBD2. Germline CDR1 and CDR2: SGHRS and YFSETQ. V was pared by 4 bases and J by 0 bases, with 4 bases of the junction left unmatched. The CDR3 runs 18 residues. CDR3 nucleotide sequence: TGCGCCAGCAGCCAGGGACTAGCGGGAGGGCTAGCCAAAAACATTCAGTACTTC. Protein: CASSQGLAGGLAKNIQYF.

V gene TRBV4-3 combines with J gene TRBJ2-7; D not resolved. CDR3 length: 12 amino acids. The V end was cut by 0 bases, the J end by 6 bases, with 6 bases between. The germline V gene encodes CDR1 LGHNA and CDR2 YSLEER. Written as DNA, the CDR3 is TGCGCCAGCAGCCAAGATCGGAGCGAGCAGTACTTC. This translates into CASSQDRSEQYF.

This clone was counted a few times. The rearrangement links TRBV5-1 to TRBJ1-3; no clear D. Germline V lookup: CDR1 SGHRS, CDR2 YFSETQ. Trimming removed 5 bases from V and 3 bases from J, with 12 bases in between. The CDR3 runs 14 residues. Here the CDR3 DNA reads TGCGCCAGCAGGGCCCCTCATCGTGGAAACACCATATATTTT. This sequence encodes CASRAPHRGNTIYF.

The chain is built from TRBV6-1 and TRBJ2-3; D unclear. The CDR3 runs to 15 residues. CDR1 is MNHNS, CDR2 SASEGT, per germline. Trimming removed 3 bases from V and 0 bases from J, with 10 bases in between. This CDR3 is CASSDVTRSTDTQYF. In nucleotides, the CDR3 is TGTGCCAGCAGTGATGTCACACGTAGCACAGATACGCAGTATTTT.

This clone has just a few counts. V gene TRBV7-2 combines with J gene TRBJ2-1; D perhaps matches TRBD2 (5 bases). Trimming took off 1 base at V and 7 bases at J, with 11 bases between the two ends. The CDR3 extends over 14 amino acids. In germline, CDR1 is SGHTA, CDR2 FQGNSA. The DNA for the CDR3 is TGTGCCAGCAGCTTAGTAGAGGGTAGGAATGAGCAGTTCTTC. It encodes CASSLVEGRNEQFF.

This clone was counted between two and nine times. The CDR3 sequence: CASSYIGRGTHEQYF. The CDR3 bases are TGTGCCAGCAGTTACATCGGGAGAGGCACCCACGAGCAGTACTTC. The chain is built from TRBV6-5 and TRBJ2-7; TRBD2 is a possible D gene (6 bases). Germline loops: CDR1 MNHEY, CDR2 SVGAGI. CDR3 length: 15 amino acids. The V end was cut by 2 bases, the J end by 5 bases, with 16 bases between.

There are many counts of this clone. The chain uses TRBV15 and TRBJ2-5; D remains ambiguous. Trimming pared 1 base from V and 11 bases from J, leaving 14 bases between. The CDR3 length is 13 residues. Germline assignment: CDR1 LNHNV and CDR2 YYDKDF (reference sequence). The CDR3 loop reads CATSRVSPGSQYF. In DNA form, the CDR3 reads TGTGCCACCAGCAGAGTTTCCCCCGGGTCACAGTACTTC.

This chain uses TRBV6-1 with TRBJ2-2, with D perhaps TRBD2 (6 bases). V was shortened by 6 bases and J by 5 bases, with 10 bases between the two germline ends. This CDR3 contains 13 residues. Germline V gene lookup returns CDR1 MNHNS and CDR2 SASEGT. For the CDR3, the DNA is TGTGCCAGCAGGGACTACACGACCGGGGAGCTGTTTTTT. Protein sequence: CASRDYTTGELFF.

This chain uses TRBV7-2 with TRBJ2-5; 9 nucleotides agree with TRBD1. The germline CDR1 and CDR2 sequences are SGHTA and FQGNSA. Unmatched junction bases numbered 9, after V lost 5 bases and J lost 2 bases. The CDR3 is made up of 16 amino acids. CDR3 region: CASSQGQGPGQETQYF. In nucleotides, the CDR3 is TGTGCCAGCAGCCAGGGACAGGGACCGGGACAAGAGACCCAGTACTTC.

The chain uses TRBV5-4 and TRBJ2-1, with 7 nucleotides matching TRBD2. V shed 0 bases and J 9 bases; nucleotides not matched to a gene: 12. Germline V gene data show CDR1 as SGHNT and CDR2 as YYREEE (reference sequence). This CDR3 spans 16 amino acids. CDR3 sequence (DNA): TGTGCCAGCAGCTTGGGGGTCACGGCGGGAGCAGGTGAGCAGTTCTTC. Translation gives CASSLGVTAGAGEQFF. The full variable domain, rest sourced from reference TRBV5-4 and TRBJ2-1, is ETGVTQSPTHLIKTRGQQVTLRCSSQSGHNTVSWYQQALGQGPQFIFQYYREEENGRGNFPPRFSGLQFPNYSSELNVNALELDDSALYLCASSLGVTAGAGEQFFGPGTRLTVL.

This clone was counted a few times. The genes are TRBV25-1 and TRBJ2-7; tentative D call: TRBD1 (6 bases). The V gene's germline CDR1 is MGHDK and CDR2 SYGVNS. Trimming cost V 6 bases and J 2 bases, with 11 bases left between them. There are 13 residues in the CDR3. As DNA, the CDR3 is TGTGCCAGCAGCAGGGGATCCCCCTACGAGCAGTACTTC. It translates to CASSRGSPYEQYF.

In this sample, this clone turned up a few times. The chain joins TRBV5-1 to TRBJ2-1; D is possibly TRBD2 (5 bases). V dropped 0 bases and J dropped 7 bases, with 14 bases sitting between them. From germline, CDR1 is SGHRS and CDR2 YFSETQ. CDR3 length: 15 amino acids. The CDR3, as DNA: TGCGCCAGCAGCTTGGTTCCGCGAAGGGAGAATGAGCAGTTCTTC. Translating it yields CASSLVPRRENEQFF. The variable domain in full, completed from reference TRBV5-1 and TRBJ2-1, reads KAGVTQTPRYLIKTRGQQVTLSCSPISGHRSVSWYQQTPGQGLQFLFEYFSETQRNKGNFPGRFSGRQFSNSRSEMNVSTLELGDSALYLCASSLVPRRENEQFFGPGTRLTVL.

The chain has TRBV5-6 and TRBJ2-3; D ambiguous. This CDR3 is 15 amino acids long. CDR1 and CDR2 from the germline V gene are SGHDT and YYEEEE. V was cut by 5 bases and J by 0 bases, with 13 bases left in between. CDR3 region: CASRSAPASTDTQYF. CDR3 coding DNA: TGTGCCAGCAGAAGCGCGCCGGCTAGCACAGATACGCAGTATTTT.

A few counts support this clone. The chain employs TRBV5-4 and TRBJ2-3; 7 bases are a match to TRBD1. The CDR3 extends over 17 amino acids. Germline CDR1 is SGHNT and CDR2 is YYREEE (reference sequence). V trimming: 5 bases; J trimming: 3 bases; junction bases outside the gene matches: 15. CDR3 in amino acids: CASSNSAGGRGTDTQYF. CDR3 sequence (DNA): TGTGCCAGCAGTAATAGCGCAGGGGGTCGAGGAACAGATACGCAGTATTTT.

This clone was found many times. V is TRBV7-2 and J is TRBJ2-7, with TRBD1 identical over 7 bases. CDR1 SGHTA and CDR2 FQGNSA come from the germline V gene. The CDR3 length is 14 residues. V gave up 3 bases and J gave up 3 bases; unmatched junction bases: 5. The CDR3 sequence is CASSLSRDSYEQYF. The CDR3 nucleotides read TGTGCCAGCAGCTTGTCTCGGGACAGCTACGAGCAGTACTTC.

This clone was recorded many times. The chain has TRBV5-1 and TRBJ1-2; tentative D call: TRBD1 (5 bases). The CDR3 runs 12 residues. Germline V lookup: CDR1 SGHRS, CDR2 YFSETQ. The ends were cut back, 3 bases at V and 7 bases at J, with 10 bases in the middle. The CDR3 nucleotides read TGCGCCAGCAGCTCACAGGACCTTGGCTACACCTTC. Translation gives CASSSQDLGYTF.

This clone came up a few times. This chain links TRBV7-9 with TRBJ2-7; D is perhaps TRBD2 (6 bases). Germline-derived CDR1 and CDR2 are SEHNR and FQNEAQ (reference sequence). The CDR3 is made up of 14 amino acids. V lost 5 bases to trimming and J lost 0 bases, with 11 bases between them. This CDR3 is CASSRGDFSYEQYF. For the CDR3, the DNA is TGTGCCAGCAGCCGCGGGGACTTCTCCTACGAGCAGTACTTC. Filled out from reference TRBV7-9 and TRBJ2-7, the complete variable domain reads DTGVSQNPRHKITKRGQNVTFRCDPISEHNRLYWYRQTLGQGPEFLTYFQNEAQLEKSRLLSDRFSAERPKGSFSTLEIQRTEQGDSAMYLCASSRGDFSYEQYFGPGTRLTVT.

This clone was detected a few times. The V gene is TRBV11-2, the J gene TRBJ2-1, with D perhaps TRBD1 (5 bases). Germline V lookup: CDR1 SGHAT, CDR2 FQNNGV. Trimming stripped 5 bases from V and 7 bases from J, with 24 bases between. The CDR3 has 17 amino acids. CDR3 DNA: TGTGCCAGCAGCCGTAATGGGGCGGCTACCCCGAAGAATGAGCAGTTCTTC. Protein sequence: CASSRNGAATPKNEQFF.

The gene calls are TRBV11-2 and TRBJ2-7, with a possible D match to TRBD1 (5 bases). Germline CDR1 reads SGHAT; CDR2 reads FQNNGV. The CDR3 length is 14 residues. The V gene lost 4 bases and the J gene lost 3 bases, with 13 bases spanning the gap. CDR3 protein: CASSSGPDLYEQYF. DNA for the CDR3: TGTGCCAGCAGCTCAGGGCCGGACCTCTACGAGCAGTACTTC.

This sequence joins TRBV2 and TRBJ2-3, with TRBD2 matching over 7 bases. This CDR3 is 14 amino acids long. CDR1 and CDR2 (germline): SNHLY, FYNNEI. Germline trimming cut 7 bases from V and 2 bases from J; bases unmatched to any gene: 6. This CDR3 is CASKRDYTTDTQYF. In nucleotides, the CDR3 is TGTGCCAGCAAACGGGACTATACCACAGATACGCAGTATTTT.

This clone has more than one count but fewer than ten. The chain recombines TRBV4-2 with TRBJ2-2; D is undetermined. The ends were cut back, 0 bases at V and 1 base at J, with 15 bases in the middle. CDR1 LGHNA and CDR2 YNFKEQ come from the germline V gene. CDR3 size: 18 residues. The CDR3, as DNA: TGTGCCAGCAGCCAAGACGCCCCTACGGCGGAGAACACCGGGGAGCTGTTTTTT. Its protein product is CASSQDAPTAENTGELFF.